These T cell receptor beta chains were read from a single sample in a study of blood T cell repertoires in COVID-19. Sequencing was performed with immunoSEQ multiplex PCR; in TCRdb, only in-frame clones are kept and a portion is missing. The sample yields 150,000 to 170,000 clones, around 84% seen once. Sequencing was carried out using PBMCs or T cells enriched from blood (not recorded which). The receptors were sampled from a man aged 45-65 years who had recovered from COVID-19. CDR3s include the opening cysteine and the closing phenylalanine or tryptophan.

v_gene: TRBV11-3; j_gene: TRBJ2-3; CDR3aa: CASSLGGYTDTQYF
v_gene: TRBV7-2; j_gene: TRBJ2-1; CDR3aa: CASTPHLAGALYNEQFF
v_gene: TRBV7-2; j_gene: TRBJ2-5; CDR3aa: CASSNNLAAQETQYF
v_gene: TRBV19; j_gene: TRBJ1-5; CDR3aa: CASSISGNNQPQHF
v_gene: TRBV3-1/TRBV3-2; j_gene: TRBJ2-6; CDR3aa: CASSLTHSGANVLTF
v_gene: TRBV18; j_gene: TRBJ2-1; CDR3aa: CASSPGTSGYNEQFF
v_gene: TRBV3-1/TRBV3-2; j_gene: TRBJ1-6; CDR3aa: CASSHPRGPLHF
v_gene: TRBV30; j_gene: TRBJ1-3; CDR3aa: CASRQSSGNTIYF
v_gene: TRBV3-1/TRBV3-2; j_gene: TRBJ1-1; CDR3aa: CASSHLTGTNTEAFF
v_gene: TRBV6-1; j_gene: TRBJ1-5; CDR3aa: CASSEAWTGNYQPQHF
v_gene: TRBV23-1; j_gene: TRBJ1-2; CDR3aa: CASSQSRVTNYGYTF
v_gene: TRBV3-1/TRBV3-2; j_gene: TRBJ1-2; CDR3aa: CASSPGTARGYTF
v_gene: TRBV19; j_gene: TRBJ1-2; CDR3aa: CASSGDRPPYGYTF
v_gene: TRBV4-3; j_gene: TRBJ2-1; CDR3aa: CASSQHPDGGNEQFF
v_gene: TRBV9; j_gene: TRBJ2-1; CDR3aa: CASSPLGTGGYNEQFF
v_gene: TRBV11-3; j_gene: TRBJ2-7; CDR3aa: CASSHTIMTGSYEQYF
v_gene: TRBV7-6; j_gene: TRBJ2-7; CDR3aa: CASSPELAGESYEQYF
v_gene: TRBV6-6; j_gene: TRBJ1-5; CDR3aa: CASSDRGLDNQPQHF
v_gene: TRBV6-5; j_gene: TRBJ1-5; CDR3aa: CASRVRGDLNQPQHF
v_gene: TRBV7-2; j_gene: TRBJ1-4; CDR3aa: CASSLGGHQEKLFF
v_gene: TRBV21-1; j_gene: TRBJ2-1; CDR3aa: CASSKGQGAVNEQFF
v_gene: TRBV5-4; j_gene: TRBJ2-2; CDR3aa: CASSLTGANTGELFF
v_gene: TRBV19; j_gene: TRBJ2-7; CDR3aa: CASRDTGDEQYF
v_gene: TRBV4-3; j_gene: TRBJ1-2; CDR3aa: CASSQARTGYGYTF
v_gene: TRBV7-2; j_gene: TRBJ1-5; CDR3aa: CASSPTGGNQPQHF
v_gene: TRBV5-1; j_gene: TRBJ1-1; CDR3aa: CASRGDRGTTEAFF
v_gene: TRBV11-2; j_gene: TRBJ1-4; CDR3aa: CASSSGTGFEKLFF
v_gene: TRBV18; j_gene: TRBJ2-2; CDR3aa: CASSPLQDTNTGELFF
v_gene: TRBV30; j_gene: TRBJ1-1; CDR3aa: CAWSAGTGSSNTEAFF
v_gene: TRBV6-6; j_gene: TRBJ1-4; CDR3aa: CASRQTGTFNEKLFF
v_gene: TRBV2; j_gene: TRBJ1-2; CDR3aa: CASSGQRNYGYTF
v_gene: TRBV7-3; j_gene: TRBJ1-6; CDR3aa: CASSPGTANSPLHF
v_gene: TRBV16; j_gene: TRBJ1-1; CDR3aa: CASSQWGTANTEAFF
v_gene: TRBV18; j_gene: TRBJ2-1; CDR3aa: CASSPPTGSSYNEQFF
v_gene: TRBV7-2; j_gene: TRBJ2-2; CDR3aa: CASSLAASGMTGELFF
v_gene: TRBV10-1; j_gene: TRBJ2-7; CDR3aa: CASSGLLLAGLDEQYF
v_gene: TRBV5-5; j_gene: TRBJ1-1; CDR3aa: CASSLGGFEAFF
v_gene: TRBV7-2; j_gene: TRBJ2-1; CDR3aa: CASSLVSGRGARSYNEQFF
v_gene: TRBV7-6; j_gene: TRBJ2-2; CDR3aa: CASSSSQTGELFF
v_gene: TRBV7-6; j_gene: TRBJ2-5; CDR3aa: CASSLFAGIETQYF
v_gene: TRBV7-3; j_gene: TRBJ2-2; CDR3aa: CASSLNYNPNTGELFF
v_gene: TRBV11-3; j_gene: TRBJ2-2; CDR3aa: CASSPGHGVAGNTGELFF
v_gene: TRBV5-1; j_gene: TRBJ1-6; CDR3aa: CASSLATQGYNSPLHF
v_gene: TRBV4-1; j_gene: TRBJ1-2; CDR3aa: CASSPALGPIAHYGYTF
v_gene: TRBV9; j_gene: TRBJ1-4; CDR3aa: CASSPGEGATNEKLFF
v_gene: TRBV14; j_gene: TRBJ2-5; CDR3aa: CASSQVGPLRETQYF
v_gene: TRBV10-3; j_gene: TRBJ1-4; CDR3aa: CAAPPLANEKLFF
v_gene: TRBV27; j_gene: TRBJ1-1; CDR3aa: CASSPRWSTFTEAFF
v_gene: TRBV14; j_gene: TRBJ2-1; CDR3aa: CASSRDNEQFF
v_gene: TRBV5-5; j_gene: TRBJ1-5; CDR3aa: CASSYQSNQPQHF